This record concerns one T cell receptor (beta chain) sequence. This specimen belongs to a study of blood T cell repertoires in COVID-19. The wider study: The study drew acute and convalescent COVID-19 samples from the United States, Italy and Spain.

Germline-derived CDR1 and CDR2 are SNHLY and FYNNEI. The CDR3 spans 17 residues. V was clipped by 0 bases and J by 4 bases; unmatched bases: 9. Authors' methods: Estimates of nucleated cell counts were drawn from the amplification of reference gene primers. Measured with immunoSEQ multiplex PCR; TCRdb has only the in-frame clones, and not every one. The V and J calls and clone size were taken over from that table, and D and trimming were inferred from the DNA. The sample has 130,000 to 150,000 clones, roughly 80% seen once. The sequence derives from a human donor with acute or convalescent COVID-19. The donor label of this sample is uncertain. Material: peripheral blood. The gene calls are TRBV2 and TRBJ1-1, with 9 nucleotides matching TRBD1. The CDR3: CASSEAGQGVLITEAFF. CDR3 nucleotide sequence: TGTGCCAGCAGTGAAGCGGGACAGGGCGTTTTGATCACTGAAGCTTTCTTT.